The entry that follows covers one TCR beta chain sequence. Antigen unknown. This entry is derived from a study of tumor-infiltrating lymphocytes in localized non-small cell lung cancer. Study context: Resected tumor was paired with non-adjacent uninvolved lung from the same patient.

Study-wide results and limits: Technical variation could not be separated from intratumor heterogeneity here.

The CDR3 has 12 residues. Germline assignment: CDR1 SQVTM and CDR2 ANQGSEA. V lost 3 bases and J lost 2, with 8 bases in between. Only in-frame clones appear in the TCRdb table, and some are missing; sequencing was by immunoSEQ multiplex PCR. Here the sample spans 5,500 to 8,000 clones, 74% being singletons. The rearrangement uses TRBV29-1 and TRBJ2-7; D might be TRBD2 (5 bases). This clonotype originated in a human donor with non-small cell lung cancer. The sequenced material came from uninvolved lung tissue not adjacent to the tumor. CDR3 protein: CSVDSGTYEQYF. For the CDR3, the DNA is TGCAGCGTTGACAGCGGAACCTACGAGCAGTACTTC.